The 26 T cell receptor beta chains below come from one sample, sequenced in a study of blood T cells in healthy people across ages. Primers used in a second PCR of about 6 to 11 cycles were a sample-barcoded 5' primer and a J-beta primer mix. TCRdb called the 5' RACE reads again in MiXCR, with one record for every CDR3 protein. The sample holds over 1,300,000 distinct CDR3 sequences, 59% seen once. Sequencing was performed on blood. The receptors originated from a man younger than 35 in good health.

The chain carries TRBV20-1 and TRBJ2-3, with TRBD2 identical over 8 bases. The V gene end was trimmed by 5 bases and the J gene end by 2 bases; junction bases not matched to a gene: 6. Looked up from germline, CDR1 is DFQATT and CDR2 is SNEGSKA (reference sequence). The CDR3 is 14 amino acids. The CDR3 is CSALVSGNTDTQYF. Written as DNA, the CDR3 is TGCAGTGCTCTCGTTAGCGGGAACACAGATACGCAGTATTTT.

This clonotype came up a few times. V and J are TRBV29-1 and TRBJ2-3; the match to TRBD2 covers 11 bases. The germline CDR1 and CDR2 sequences are SQVTM and ANQGSEA. The length of the CDR3 is 15 residues. Germline trimming cut 4 bases from V and 2 bases from J; bases unmatched to any gene: 5. The CDR3 here is CSVVTSGDTTDTQYF. For the CDR3, the DNA is TGCAGCGTTGTGACTAGCGGGGACACCACAGATACGCAGTATTTT.

This clonotype has more than one count but fewer than ten. The chain has TRBV4-3 and TRBJ1-1; a weak D match, TRBD1 (6 bases). The germline V gene has CDR1 LGHNA and CDR2 YSLEER. Trimming shortened V by 2 bases and J by 8 bases, and 9 bases separated the two germline ends. The CDR3 is 12 residues long. CDR3: CASSQSDSEAFF. The CDR3, as DNA: TGCGCCAGCAGCCAATCGGACAGCGAAGCTTTCTTT.

V is TRBV27 and J is TRBJ1-2, with D unclear. From germline, CDR1 is MNHEY and CDR2 SMNVEV (reference sequence). The V end was cut by 5 bases, the J end by 8 bases, with 15 bases between. The CDR3 extends over 13 amino acids. The CDR3 coding sequence is TGTGCCAGCAGTCCCTCCGACCGGCCGGGCTACACCTTC. Protein: CASSPSDRPGYTF.

The chain has TRBV11-2 and TRBJ2-2; D unclear. The CDR3 extends over 16 amino acids. Germline V gene sequence: CDR1 SGHAT, CDR2 FQNNGV. V lost 4 bases, J lost 2 bases, and 14 bases lay in between. As DNA, the CDR3 is TGTGCCAGCAGCTCATACAGACCTCTCAACACCGGGGAGCTGTTTTTT. Protein: CASSSYRPLNTGELFF.

DNA of the CDR3: TGCGCCAGCAGCCAAGCCGGGACTACGAGAGGGGAGACCCAGTACTTC. It is translated as CASSQAGTTRGETQYF. The chain uses TRBV4-1 and TRBJ2-7, with 7 nucleotides matching TRBD2. With the DNA end fitting TRBJ2-5 better, the J assignment may be wrong. Germline CDR1 and CDR2: MGHRA and YSYEKL. CDR3 length: 16 amino acids.

This clonotype was counted only a few times. V usage is TRBV6-6 and J usage is TRBJ2-4, with 7 bases that match TRBD2. The J call may be faulty, since TRBJ2-7 better matches the DNA end. There are 14 residues in the CDR3. The germline gives CDR1 MNHNY, CDR2 SVGAGI (reference sequence). The CDR3 region has the DNA TGTGCCAGCAGTTACGGCGGGAGTGGTTACGAGCAGTACTTC. This sequence encodes CASSYGGSGYEQYF.

The chain couples TRBV5-5 to TRBJ1-4; tentative D call: TRBD1 (5 bases). This CDR3 has 14 residues. The V end was cut by 0 bases, the J end by 7 bases, with 10 bases between. Germline loops: CDR1 SGHKS, CDR2 YYEKEE (reference sequence). CDR3 protein: CASSLGAQGEKLFF. CDR3 sequence (DNA): TGTGCCAGCAGCTTGGGGGCGCAGGGTGAAAAACTGTTTTTT.

The V call is TRBV5-1, the J call TRBJ1-2; 10 nucleotides line up with TRBD1. This CDR3 has 15 residues. Germline assignment: CDR1 SGHRS and CDR2 YFSETQ. Germline trimming cut 2 bases from V and 6 bases from J; bases unmatched to any gene: 7. In DNA, the CDR3 is TGCGCCAGCAGCTTTGGTGGCGGGACAGGGGATGGCTACACCTTC. Encoded protein: CASSFGGGTGDGYTF.

V is TRBV28 and J is TRBJ2-5, with a possible D match to TRBD1 (5 bases). The CDR3 runs 14 residues. Germline values: CDR1 MDHEN, CDR2 SYDVKM. The ends were cut back, 6 bases at V and 5 bases at J, with 16 bases in the middle. The CDR3 protein is CASSRRTNWETQYF. In DNA form, the CDR3 reads TGTGCCAGCAGCCGACGGACAAATTGGGAGACCCAGTACTTC.

The chain couples TRBV7-8 to TRBJ2-7, with D perhaps matching TRBD1 or TRBD2 (7 bases each). Trimming removed 1 base from V and 4 bases from J, with 14 bases in between. CDR1 is SGHVS and CDR2 is FQNEAQ in the germline V gene. CDR3 length equals 15 residues. CDR3 DNA sequence: TGTGCCAGCAGCTTAGACCCAGGGGGAGGGTACGAGCAGTACTTC. Its translation: CASSLDPGGGYEQYF.

This clonotype turned up a few times. The CDR3 protein is CASSRYAYTDTQYF. CDR3 sequence (DNA): TGTGCCAGCAGTCGATACGCATACACAGATACGCAGTATTTT. The chain joins TRBV12-3 or TRBV12-4 to TRBJ2-3; D remains ambiguous. The CDR3 consists of 14 residues. V shed 5 bases and J shed 2 bases, with 11 bases lying between them.

In its sample, this clonotype was seen once. The chain's CDR3 is CASSQEGALSADSYNEQYF. The CDR3, as DNA: TGCGCCAGCAGCCAAGAAGGGGCCCTAAGTGCGGACTCCTACAATGAGCAGTACTTC. The chain employs TRBV4-1 and TRBJ2-1; D might be TRBD1 or TRBD2, each matching 5 bases. The J call may be mistaken, given a closer DNA end match to TRBJ2-7. The CDR3 is 19 residues long. The germline CDR1 and CDR2 sequences are MGHRA and YSYEKL.

The J gene is TRBJ2-3, the V gene TRBV2; TRBD2 matches at 10 bases. After removal of 6 bases from V and 2 bases from J, the junction contained 5 bases not matched to a gene. Looked up from germline, CDR1 is SNHLY and CDR2 is FYNNEI. The CDR3 sequence is 15 residues long. The DNA for the CDR3 is TGTGCCAGCAGCAGCGGGAGGGATTCCACAGATACGCAGTATTTT. Amino acid sequence: CASSSGRDSTDTQYF.

A remark on this clonotype: At one end the junction does not follow the germline gene, possibly because of a read error. In DNA, the CDR3 is TGTGCCAGCAGCTTCGGGGCCTACTATGGCTTCACCTTC. Its protein is CASSFGAYYGFTF. The chain combines TRBV7-2 with TRBJ1-2; possibly TRBD1 for D (5 bases). The CDR3 covers 13 residues. Germline lookup yields CDR1 SGHTA and CDR2 FQGNSA.

The rearrangement joins TRBV5-1 to TRBJ2-2; weak D call: TRBD2 (5 bases). This CDR3 spans 16 amino acids. The V gene lost 3 bases and the J gene lost 7 bases, with 19 bases spanning the gap. Germline V CDR1 and CDR2: SGHRS, YFSETQ. The CDR3 DNA reads as TGCGCCAGCAGCTCCGGGGAAAGGGTTCTTGTCGGGGAGCTGTTTTTT. Translating it yields CASSSGERVLVGELFF.

The chain recombines TRBV18 with TRBJ2-3; maybe TRBD2 (6 bases). The CDR3 spans 15 residues. V gave up 3 bases and J gave up 2 bases, with 12 bases separating them. Germline CDR1 reads KGHSH; CDR2 reads LQKENI. CDR3 bases: TGTGCCAGCTCACCCCCCGGGACTTTCACAGATACGCAGTATTTT. It yields the protein CASSPPGTFTDTQYF. Looking up the rest from reference TRBV18 and TRBJ2-3 gives the full variable domain: NAGVMQNPRHLVRRRGQEARLRCSPMKGHSHVYWYRQLPEEGLKFMVYLQKENIIDESGMPKERFSAEFPKEGPSILRIQQVVRGDSAAYFCASSPPGTFTDTQYFGPGTRLTVL.

This clonotype came up a few times. The V and J genes are TRBV4-1 and TRBJ1-5; D not resolved. The ends were cut back, 1 base at V and 3 bases at J, with 16 bases in the middle. The length of the CDR3 is 17 residues. CDR1 is MGHRA, CDR2 YSYEKL, per germline. The CDR3 is CASSQAGVVMNNQPQHF. The CDR3 nucleotides read TGCGCCAGCAGCCAAGCGGGCGTCGTAATGAACAATCAGCCCCAGCATTTT.

The V and J genes are TRBV7-9 and TRBJ2-1, with 8 bases that match TRBD1. Germline trimming cut 5 bases from V and 2 bases from J; bases unmatched to any gene: 8. This CDR3 spans 16 amino acids. The germline gives CDR1 SEHNR, CDR2 FQNEAQ (reference sequence). CDR3 residues: CASSATGTGAYNEQFF. The CDR3 DNA follows: TGTGCCAGCAGCGCCACCGGGACAGGAGCCTACAATGAGCAGTTCTTC.

The CDR3, as DNA: TGCAGCGTTGCGGTCGACTACGAGCAGTACTTC. Its translation is CSVAVDYEQYF. The chain employs TRBV29-1 and TRBJ2-7; D gene ambiguous. CDR3 length: 11 residues. The V end was cut by 4 bases, the J end by 3 bases, with 7 bases between. CDR1 is SQVTM and CDR2 is ANQGSEA in the germline V gene.

The chain has TRBV13 and TRBJ2-4; 7 bases match TRBD1. The assigned J gene may be wrong: the sequence end matches TRBJ2-7 better. The CDR3 contains 18 residues. Per the germline V gene, CDR1 is PRHDT and CDR2 is FYEKMQ (reference sequence). CDR3 in DNA: TGTGCCAGCAGCTTTCAGCCCCGACAGGGATCGCGACCGTACGAGCAGTACTTC. It encodes CASSFQPRQGSRPYEQYF.

The chain is built from TRBV4-1 and TRBJ2-7, with 7 bases aligning to TRBD2. This CDR3 has 14 amino acids. V lost 4 bases and J lost 5; bases outside the gene matches: 8. Germline V lookup: CDR1 MGHRA, CDR2 YSYEKL. CDR3 DNA: TGCGCCAGCAGCCGGGCGACTAGCCTTGACGAGCAGTACTTC. It codes for CASSRATSLDEQYF.

The CDR3 DNA reads TGCGCCAGCAGCTTGGGGTGGCCCGAGCTTAATTCACCCCTCCACTTT. It is translated as CASSLGWPELNSPLHF. J is TRBJ1-6 and V is TRBV5-1; no firm D call. V lost 0 bases to trimming and J lost 6 bases, with 13 bases between them. Per germline, CDR1 SGHRS and CDR2 YFSETQ. This CDR3 is built from 16 residues.

The V and J genes are TRBV15 and TRBJ2-1; tentatively, D is TRBD1 or TRBD2 (5 bases each). The CDR3 contains 15 residues. The ends were cut back, 0 bases at V and 8 bases at J, with 14 bases in the middle. Germline CDR1 and CDR2: LNHNV and YYDKDF (reference sequence). The DNA of the CDR3 is TGTGCCACCAGCAGAGATCAGCGAGGGACCGATGAGCAGTTCTTC. Amino acid sequence: CATSRDQRGTDEQFF.

This clonotype was counted only a few times. The gene calls are TRBV10-2 and TRBJ2-4; tentatively, D is TRBD2 (6 bases). The length of the CDR3 is 17 residues. Deletions cut 6 bases from V and 0 bases from J, with 18 bases between. CDR1 WSHSY and CDR2 SAAADI come from the germline V gene. The CDR3, as DNA: TGCGCCAGCAGCCCAACCGGGACTTCCCTAGCCAAAAACATTCAGTACTTC. Translating gives CASSPTGTSLAKNIQYF.

This clonotype was counted between two and nine times. This rearrangement joins TRBV20-1 to TRBJ2-4; 7 bases map to TRBD1. With the DNA end fitting TRBJ2-7 better, the J assignment may be wrong. Germline V CDR1 and CDR2: DFQATT, SNEGSKA (reference sequence). The CDR3 covers 15 residues. CDR3 residues: CSARGDWTGSYEQYF. Written as DNA, the CDR3 is TGCAGTGCTAGGGGGGATTGGACAGGATCCTACGAGCAGTACTTC.